This TCR beta chain is from a study of shared clonotypes between healthy human individuals. The overall study: Per-donor plates numbered three CD4 naive, three CD4 memory, two CD8 naive and one CD8 memory.

The table lists this clone with a few counts. The length of the CDR3 is 15 residues. Germline-derived CDR1 and CDR2 are SNHLY and FYNNEI. V shed 6 bases and J 2 bases; nucleotides not matched to a gene: 7. When replicate PCRs were run on sorted subsets, they used 200 to 250 ng DNA, tens of thousands of T cell genomes. Per the authors' pipeline: ImmunoSEQ gave junction-only sequences without quality scores, so filtering differed. Clones were read by immunoSEQ multiplex PCR, and TCRdb kept only the in-frame ones, dropping some. V and J calls and clone size are those listed in that table; D and trimming were worked out from the DNA. The sample consists of more than 150,000 clones, approximately 70% of them appearing once.

The rearrangement links TRBV2 to TRBJ1-1; 9 positions match TRBD1. The TCR comes from a man aged 30 to 45 in good health. The sequenced material came from memory CD4+ T cells sorted from blood. Subset defined: CD45RA-negative fraction. As DNA, the CDR3 is TGTGCCAGCAGCGGCCCGGGACAGGGAAACACTGAAGCTTTCTTT. It is translated as CASSGPGQGNTEAFF.